The 12 T cell receptor beta chains in this list originate from one sample, sequenced in a study of CD8+CD57+ T cells in acquired aplastic anemia. Patients chosen for sequencing had CD8+CD57+ cells that had expanded, as shown by flow cytometry. Genomic DNA templated the TCR beta VDJ and CDR3 profiling. TCRdb redid the calling of the reads with MiXCR, one entry per CDR3 protein. The sample includes about 260,000 distinct CDR3 sequences, about 80% of them seen just once. Material: sorted CD4+, CD8+, or CD8+CD57+ T cells (not recorded which) from PBMCs. These receptors were collected from a human donor with aplastic anemia.

This clonotype was picked up one time. A junction end diverges from the germline sequence, so it may reflect a read error. The chain combines TRBV9 with TRBJ2-3; D perhaps matches TRBD1 (6 bases). There are 14 residues in the CDR3. Germline V gene data show CDR1 as SGDLS and CDR2 as YYNGEE. CDR3 amino acids: CASGGAGGIDTQGF. CDR3 coding DNA: TGTGCCAGCGGAGGAGCTGGGGGCATCGATACGCAGGGTTTT. Drawing the rest from reference TRBV9 and TRBJ2-3, the complete variable domain is DSGVTQTPKHLITATGQRVTLRCSPRSGDLSVYWYQQSLDQGLQFLIQYYNGEERAKGNILERFSAQQFPDLHSELNLSSLELGDSALYFCASGGAGGIDTQGFGPGTRLTVL.

The rearrangement joins TRBV9 to TRBJ1-1; D gene unclear. V lost 6 bases and J lost 1, with 10 bases in between. The germline CDR1 and CDR2 sequences are SGDLS and YYNGEE. The CDR3 runs to 13 residues. The CDR3 DNA is TGTGCCAGCACCGGCGCGGAGAACACTGAAGCTTTCTTT. Its translation: CASTGAENTEAFF.

This clonotype occurred once. The chain is built from TRBV2 and TRBJ1-6; the D gene is possibly TRBD1 (6 bases). Germline V CDR1 and CDR2: SNHLY, FYNNEI. The V and J ends lost 4 bases and 10 bases respectively, with 14 bases between them. The CDR3 runs 14 residues. Written as DNA, the CDR3 is TGTGCCAGCAGTGTATTACAGGGTTCATCACCCCTCCACTTT. It translates to CASSVLQGSSPLHF.

A note on this clonotype: This likely comes from a read error, as the CDR3 has no conserved phenylalanine or tryptophan at its end. The V call is TRBV7-2, the J call TRBJ1-2; D is unresolved. Germline-derived CDR1 and CDR2 are SGHTA and FQGNSA. V dropped 8 bases and J dropped 4 bases, with 17 bases sitting between them. There are 14 residues in the CDR3. This CDR3 is CASSLGIQGYGYTL. The CDR3 DNA follows: TGTGCCAGCTCCCTCGGGATACAAGGCTATGGCTACACCCTC.

The chain is built from TRBV11-3 and TRBJ2-1, with TRBD1 as a possible D gene (5 bases). V gave up 0 bases and J gave up 5 bases, with 8 bases separating them. Germline V CDR1 and CDR2: SGHNT, YENEEA. This CDR3 contains 14 residues. Here the CDR3 DNA reads TGTGCCAGCAGCTTAGAGCTGACAGACAATGAGCAGTTCTTC. It translates to CASSLELTDNEQFF.

The rearrangement links TRBV5-1 to TRBJ2-7; D not certain. Trimming left V 2 bases short and J 0 bases short, with 12 bases between. The V gene's germline CDR1 is SGHRS and CDR2 YFSETQ. There are 15 residues in the CDR3. CDR3 nucleotide sequence: TGCGCCAGCAGCTTACTGGGCCAAAGCTCCTACGAGCAGTACTTC. Translated: CASSLLGQSSYEQYF.

This chain links TRBV9 with TRBJ2-7; tentatively, D is TRBD2 (5 bases). This CDR3 comprises 18 residues. CDR1 SGDLS and CDR2 YYNGEE come from the germline V gene. In nucleotides, the CDR3 is TGCGCCAGCAGCCATACAGCGGATCAGCCCGAGCATTCCTACGAGCAGTACGTC. Encoded protein: CASSHTADQPEHSYEQYV.

The V gene is TRBV9, the J gene TRBJ2-3; 10 nucleotides align to TRBD2. Losses at the gene ends were 4 bases for V and 9 bases for J; bases not matched to a gene: 8. This CDR3 contains 14 residues. Germline V gene data show CDR1 as SGDLS and CDR2 as YYNGEE. CDR3 sequence reads: CASSLAGGTQTQYF. Written as DNA, the CDR3 is TGTGCCAGCAGCTTAGCGGGAGGTACCCAGACGCAGTATTTT.

The CDR3 bases are TGTGCCAGCAGCTCGCATCGATACGGGACAGCCCTTTCCTACGAGCAGTACGTC. Translation gives CASSSHRYGTALSYEQYV. The chain has TRBV11-2 and TRBJ2-7; TRBD1 agrees at 7 bases. J was trimmed by 1 base and V by 4 bases; bases with no gene match: 16. Germline CDR1 is SGHAT and CDR2 is FQNNGV. The CDR3 is 18 residues long.

J is TRBJ1-5 and V is TRBV7-9; TRBD1 matches at 11 bases. The germline V gene encodes CDR1 SEHNR and CDR2 FQNEAQ (reference sequence). The junction had 8 bases not matched to a gene; V was cut back by 11 bases and J by 11 bases. The CDR3 length is 12 residues. The CDR3 DNA reads as TGTGCCGGACAGGGGGCTAGGGAGACCCAGCATTTT. Its translation: CAGQGARETQHF.

As concerns this clonotype: An end of the junction does not agree with germline; a read error may underlie this. The chain uses TRBV7-9 and TRBJ2-3, with unresolved D. CDR3 length: 12 residues. Germline V gives CDR1 SEHNR, CDR2 FQNEAQ (reference sequence). The CDR3 bases are TGTGCCAGCAGCGTAGGGTCAGGTGGGCAGTACTTT. Translated, it gives CASSVGSGGQYF.

Points on this clonotype: An end of the junction does not agree with germline; a read error may underlie this. This chain uses TRBV7-8 with TRBJ1-2; D call uncertain. This CDR3 is 14 amino acids long. Germline V CDR1 and CDR2: SGHVS, FQNEAQ. Here the CDR3 reads CASSLAGGPDTQNF. The CDR3 region has the DNA TGTGCCAGCAGCTTAGCGGGTGGACCCGATACGCAGAATTTC.